This passage covers 24 T cell receptor beta chains from one sample sequenced in a study of blood T cells in healthy people across ages. Primers used in a second PCR of roughly 7 to 12 cycles were a sample-barcoded 5' primer and a J-beta primer mix. TCRdb re-called the 5' RACE reads with MiXCR, one entry per CDR3 protein. The sample contains about 1.8 million distinct CDR3 sequences, roughly 49% of which appear only once. The sample comprised blood. Receptor source: a woman aged 40-49 years in good health.

The rearrangement links TRBV27 to TRBJ2-5; 7 nucleotides align to TRBD2. This CDR3 comprises 15 residues. J lost 5 bases, V lost 0 bases, and 6 bases had no gene match. CDR1 and CDR2 from the germline V gene are MNHEY and SMNVEV (reference sequence). CDR3 sequence reads: CASSLSWGGYETQYF. CDR3 sequence (DNA): TGTGCCAGCAGTTTATCGTGGGGGGGGTACGAGACCCAGTACTTC.

This clonotype was seen a few times. The rearrangement joins TRBV12-3 or TRBV12-4 to TRBJ1-2, with D perhaps matching TRBD1 (5 bases). Trimming shortened V by 0 bases and J by 7 bases, and 15 bases separated the two germline ends. This CDR3 has 15 amino acids. DNA of the CDR3: TGTGCCAGCAGTTTAGCTCGGGGGGGAGTACGTGGCTACACCTTC. This gives the protein CASSLARGGVRGYTF.

The genes are TRBV6-2 or TRBV6-3 and TRBJ2-1; 13 bases fit TRBD2. V lost 5 bases to trimming and J lost 7 bases; unmatched junction nucleotides: 14. Germline V gene sequence: CDR1 MNHEY, CDR2 SVGEGT. The CDR3 is made up of 18 amino acids. CDR3 nucleotide sequence: TGTGCCAGCAGTGTGTGGAGACTAGCGGGGGGAAAGGGAAATGAGCAGTTCTTC. The encoded protein is CASSVWRLAGGKGNEQFF.

The chain recombines TRBV11-2 with TRBJ2-3; D is uncertain. CDR1 and CDR2 (germline): SGHAT, FQNNGV. There are 12 residues in the CDR3. With 2 bases removed from V and 6 bases from J, the gap between germline ends came to 6 bases. The CDR3 loop reads CASSLFKDTQYF. CDR3 nucleotide sequence: TGTGCCAGCAGCTTATTTAAGGATACGCAGTATTTT.

This clonotype was counted only a few times. The J gene is TRBJ2-7, the V gene TRBV20-1, with 9 bases fitting TRBD2. CDR3 length equals 15 residues. V lost 6 bases and J lost 1; bases outside the gene matches: 10. Germline CDR1 DFQATT, CDR2 SNEGSKA (reference sequence). The DNA for the CDR3 is TGCAGTGCCAAACCTCTAGCGGGGCTTTCCTACGAGCAGTACTTC. This codes for CSAKPLAGLSYEQYF.

The chain links TRBV4-2 to TRBJ2-3; TRBD2 matches at 14 bases. V trimming: 4 bases; J trimming: 1 base; junction bases outside the gene matches: 4. CDR1 is LGHNA, CDR2 YNFKEQ, per germline. This CDR3 region has 17 residues. The DNA of the CDR3 is TGTGCCAGCAGCCTGGGGGGACTAGCGGGGGGCACAGATACGCAGTATTTT. Translated, it gives CASSLGGLAGGTDTQYF.

The chain couples TRBV2 to TRBJ2-2; TRBD1 is a possible D gene (6 bases). The CDR3 totals 14 residues. The germline gives CDR1 SNHLY, CDR2 FYNNEI. With 4 bases removed from V and 5 bases from J, the gap between germline ends came to 11 bases. DNA for the CDR3: TGTGCCAGCAGTGCCCTAGGGGGTACCGGGGAGCTGTTTTTT. This sequence encodes CASSALGGTGELFF.

CDR3 loop: CASSSKAVNTEAFF. CDR3 DNA sequence: TGTGCCAGCAGCTCAAAGGCCGTGAACACTGAAGCTTTCTTT. This chain uses TRBV7-9 with TRBJ1-1; D remains ambiguous. V lost 4 bases to trimming and J lost 0 bases, with 9 bases between them. The germline V gene encodes CDR1 SEHNR and CDR2 FQNEAQ (reference sequence). The CDR3 consists of 14 residues.

The chain employs TRBV5-1 and TRBJ2-1; 13 bases map to TRBD2. The junction had 3 bases not matched to a gene; V was cut back by 5 bases and J by 4 bases. The CDR3 has 15 amino acids. Germline loops: CDR1 SGHRS, CDR2 YFSETQ. CDR3 coding DNA: TGCGCCAGCAGACGGGGACTAGCGGGATACAATGAGCAGTTCTTC. It codes for CASRRGLAGYNEQFF. The full variable domain, rest sourced from reference TRBV5-1 and TRBJ2-1, is KAGVTQTPRYLIKTRGQQVTLSCSPISGHRSVSWYQQTPGQGLQFLFEYFSETQRNKGNFPGRFSGRQFSNSRSEMNVSTLELGDSALYLCASRRGLAGYNEQFFGPGTRLTVL.

The V call is TRBV20-1, the J call TRBJ1-2; weak D call: TRBD1 (5 bases). Between the trimmed V and J ends, which lost 6 bases and 13 bases, there was a span of 15 bases. Germline assignment: CDR1 DFQATT and CDR2 SNEGSKA (reference sequence). The length of the CDR3 is 10 residues. CDR3 sequence: CSAQGPPFTF. The DNA for the CDR3 is TGCAGTGCCCAGGGTCCACCATTCACCTTC.

The genes are TRBV6-2 or TRBV6-3 and TRBJ2-4; 10 nucleotides agree with TRBD1. With the DNA end fitting TRBJ2-7 better, the J assignment may be wrong. Germline V gene lookup returns CDR1 MNHEY and CDR2 SVGEGT. The CDR3 covers 14 residues. The CDR3 spells CASSYGDRGNEQYF. CDR3 DNA: TGTGCCAGCAGTTACGGGGACAGGGGAAACGAGCAGTACTTC.

This chain uses TRBV5-1 with TRBJ2-1; D is uncertain. Looked up from germline, CDR1 is SGHRS and CDR2 is YFSETQ. This CDR3 is built from 17 residues. Trimming took 0 bases from V and 0 from J, leaving 13 bases between them. Here the CDR3 reads CASSLEIQVSSYNEQFF. The CDR3 DNA reads TGCGCCAGCAGCTTGGAGATACAAGTTAGCTCCTACAATGAGCAGTTCTTC.

V is TRBV4-1 and J is TRBJ2-1; 9 bases match TRBD1. This CDR3 comprises 16 residues. The germline V gene has CDR1 MGHRA and CDR2 YSYEKL. The V and J ends lost 2 bases and 6 bases, in that order; junction bases with no gene match: 8. Here the CDR3 reads CASSQTGTGRSNEQFF. DNA for the CDR3: TGCGCCAGCAGCCAAACCGGGACAGGGAGGTCCAATGAGCAGTTCTTC.

This clonotype was observed a handful of times. The chain carries TRBV7-3 and TRBJ2-3, with TRBD2 identical over 15 bases. The trim removed 5 bases at V and 7 bases at J, leaving 7 bases unmatched. Germline V gene data show CDR1 as SGHTA and CDR2 as FQGTGA. This CDR3 is 16 amino acids long. The CDR3 is CASSPGTSGGSYTQYF. CDR3 bases: TGTGCCAGCAGCCCGGGGACTAGCGGGGGGTCCTATACGCAGTATTTT.

The chain links TRBV6-6 to TRBJ1-2, with TRBD1 as a possible D gene (6 bases). Germline values: CDR1 MNHNY, CDR2 SVGAGI (reference sequence). The CDR3 runs 14 residues. V gave up 2 bases and J gave up 12 bases, with 19 bases separating them. DNA for the CDR3: TGTGCCAGCAGTTACCATCCGACAGGCGAGGAGGACACCTTC. This codes for CASSYHPTGEEDTF.

This chain links TRBV6-5 with TRBJ1-6, with 10 bases that match TRBD1. The V segment lost 0 bases and the J segment 7 bases; nucleotides outside the gene matches: 6. This CDR3 spans 17 amino acids. Germline assignment: CDR1 MNHEY and CDR2 SVGAGI. The CDR3 DNA is TGTGCCAGCAGTTACTCGATGGGACAGGGGTCAAATTCACCCCTCCACTTT. It codes for CASSYSMGQGSNSPLHF.

The genes are TRBV6-1 and TRBJ2-4, with D tentatively TRBD1 or TRBD2 (5 bases each). The CDR3 runs to 13 residues. Germline CDR1 reads MNHNS; CDR2 reads SASEGT. V shed 5 bases and J shed 6 bases, with 11 bases lying between them. The CDR3 here is CASSRGERNIQYF. CDR3 coding DNA: TGTGCCAGCAGTAGAGGGGAAAGAAACATTCAGTACTTC.

The rearrangement joins TRBV7-2 to TRBJ1-2; 8 bases agree with TRBD1. V was clipped by 1 base and J by 7 bases; unmatched bases: 2. The CDR3 contains 13 residues. The V gene's germline CDR1 is SGHTA and CDR2 FQGNSA. This chain's CDR3 is CASSLETGVGYTF. CDR3 DNA sequence: TGTGCCAGCAGCTTAGAGACAGGGGTTGGCTACACCTTC.

The gene calls are TRBV5-1 and TRBJ2-3; 7 bases agree with TRBD2. CDR1 is SGHRS, CDR2 YFSETQ, per germline. The V segment lost 5 bases and the J segment 0 bases; nucleotides outside the gene matches: 6. The CDR3 is made up of 15 amino acids. As DNA, the CDR3 is TGCGCCAGCAGATCGGTCGGGGGGAGCACAGATACGCAGTATTTT. As protein: CASRSVGGSTDTQYF.

In the case of this clonotype: One junction end disagrees with the germline gene, perhaps due to a read error. V usage is TRBV28 and J usage is TRBJ2-1, with TRBD2 identical over 8 bases. The CDR3 is 15 residues long. Germline lookup yields CDR1 MDHEN and CDR2 SYDVKM. CDR3 nucleotide sequence: TGTGTCAGCAGCATAGCGGGAAGCTCCTACAATGAGCAGTTCTTC. Translated: CVSSIAGSSYNEQFF.

This clonotype has just a few counts. J is TRBJ2-7 and V is TRBV7-2; perhaps TRBD2 as D (6 bases). This CDR3 is 15 amino acids long. Germline CDR1 is SGHTA and CDR2 is FQGNSA. V dropped 3 bases and J dropped 0 bases, with 12 bases sitting between them. CDR3 bases: TGTGCCAGCAGCTTGGGACTCCTAAGCTCCTACGAGCAGTACTTC. Translated, it gives CASSLGLLSSYEQYF.

The chain employs TRBV12-3 or TRBV12-4 and TRBJ2-5; 10 bases are shared with TRBD2. The CDR3 loop spans 19 amino acids. V trimming: 0 bases; J trimming: 4 bases; junction bases outside the gene matches: 14. CDR3 region: CASSLALWASGGQRETQYF. For the CDR3, the DNA is TGTGCCAGCAGTTTAGCGCTCTGGGCTAGCGGGGGACAGCGAGAGACCCAGTACTTC.

The chain links TRBV19 to TRBJ2-1; TRBD1 matches 8 bases. CDR1 is LNHDA and CDR2 is SQIVND in the germline V gene (reference sequence). The trim removed 4 bases at V and 7 bases at J, leaving 6 bases unmatched. This CDR3 is built from 14 residues. The CDR3 reads CASSTTGGRNEQFF. Written as DNA, the CDR3 is TGTGCCAGTAGTACAACAGGGGGGAGGAATGAGCAGTTCTTC. The full variable domain, its missing parts supplied by reference TRBV19 and TRBJ2-1, is DGGITQSPKYLFRKEGQNVTLSCEQNLNHDAMYWYRQDPGQGLRLIYYSQIVNDFQKGDIAEGYSVSREKKESFPLTVTSAQKNPTAFYLCASSTTGGRNEQFFGPGTRLTVL.

This clonotype was found once. The genes are TRBV7-9 and TRBJ1-4, with D unclear. Germline CDR1 reads SEHNR; CDR2 reads FQNEAQ (reference sequence). The CDR3 covers 16 residues. The ends were cut back, 3 bases at V and 5 bases at J, with 16 bases in the middle. The CDR3 coding sequence is TGTGCCAGCAGCTTCAAGGTTCACAAGTCAAATGAAAAACTGTTTTTT. Protein: CASSFKVHKSNEKLFF.